A selection of T cell receptor beta chains follows, all from one sample in a study of cytomegalovirus exposure and HLA in healthy donors. Data came from immunoSEQ multiplex PCR; TCRdb stores just in-frame clones and leaves some out. The data contain fewer than 250,000 clones, around 80% of them singletons. Sequenced input: PBMCs. These receptors all stem from a young woman in good health and CMV-seropositive. Each CDR3 is given with its conserved first and last residue. Fields, in order: CDR3 protein, V gene, clone size, J gene, CDR3 length. Clone size appears in some rows only: once, few, many, or a class for an expanded clone.

CDR3 protein: CASSSKDHYEQYF
V gene: TRBV5-1
clone size: -
J gene: TRBJ2-7
CDR3 length: 13

CDR3 protein: CASSLASTGELFF
V gene: TRBV7-8
clone size: -
J gene: TRBJ2-2
CDR3 length: 13

CDR3 protein: CASSSRAEETQYF
V gene: TRBV6-5
clone size: -
J gene: TRBJ2-5
CDR3 length: 13

CDR3 protein: CASSLDRGSVFAEAFF
V gene: TRBV13
clone size: -
J gene: TRBJ1-1
CDR3 length: 16

CDR3 protein: CASSFSSPDTQYF
V gene: TRBV11-3
clone size: -
J gene: TRBJ2-3
CDR3 length: 13

CDR3 protein: CASSQEPIGTGELFF
V gene: TRBV4-1
clone size: -
J gene: TRBJ2-2
CDR3 length: 15

CDR3 protein: CSVVARDSPGNEQFF
V gene: TRBV29-1
clone size: -
J gene: TRBJ2-1
CDR3 length: 15

CDR3 protein: CASTPQGWSEAFF
V gene: TRBV19
clone size: -
J gene: TRBJ1-1
CDR3 length: 13

CDR3 protein: CASSLGYRMASYEQYF
V gene: TRBV11-2
clone size: once
J gene: TRBJ2-7
CDR3 length: 16

CDR3 protein: CASSLNPVEAPDEQYF
V gene: TRBV27
clone size: -
J gene: TRBJ2-7
CDR3 length: 16

CDR3 protein: CASSLEGVQYNEQFF
V gene: TRBV27
clone size: -
J gene: TRBJ2-1
CDR3 length: 15

CDR3 protein: CASSEGIKPQHF
V gene: TRBV2
clone size: -
J gene: TRBJ1-5
CDR3 length: 12

CDR3 protein: CASRNGGIAEAFF
V gene: TRBV6-1
clone size: -
J gene: TRBJ1-1
CDR3 length: 13

CDR3 protein: CASSPGTRSYEQYF
V gene: TRBV6-5
clone size: -
J gene: TRBJ2-7
CDR3 length: 14

CDR3 protein: CASSQGLADQYF
V gene: TRBV14
clone size: -
J gene: TRBJ2-5
CDR3 length: 12

CDR3 protein: CASSFRTGEVWEQYF
V gene: TRBV5-4
clone size: -
J gene: TRBJ2-7
CDR3 length: 15

CDR3 protein: CASSSPALGETQYF
V gene: TRBV19
clone size: -
J gene: TRBJ2-5
CDR3 length: 14

CDR3 protein: CASSEQGGQETQYF
V gene: TRBV7-7
clone size: -
J gene: TRBJ2-5
CDR3 length: 14

CDR3 protein: CASSLASSGRSEQFF
V gene: TRBV5-1
clone size: -
J gene: TRBJ2-1
CDR3 length: 15

CDR3 protein: CASSYRLAGVLDTQYF
V gene: TRBV6-5
clone size: -
J gene: TRBJ2-3
CDR3 length: 16

CDR3 protein: CASSLSGNSNQPQHF
V gene: TRBV5-1
clone size: -
J gene: TRBJ1-5
CDR3 length: 15

CDR3 protein: CAWSVPDKRGELFF
V gene: TRBV30
clone size: -
J gene: TRBJ2-2
CDR3 length: 14

CDR3 protein: CASSLTGAGEQFF
V gene: TRBV5-4
clone size: -
J gene: TRBJ2-1
CDR3 length: 13

CDR3 protein: CASSQGEGNTEAFF
V gene: TRBV14
clone size: -
J gene: TRBJ1-1
CDR3 length: 14

CDR3 protein: CASSSTGWRTIYF
V gene: TRBV7-8
clone size: -
J gene: TRBJ1-3
CDR3 length: 13

CDR3 protein: CASSDTLAKNIQYF
V gene: TRBV25-1
clone size: -
J gene: TRBJ2-4
CDR3 length: 14

CDR3 protein: CAWSVSREQYF
V gene: TRBV30
clone size: -
J gene: TRBJ2-7
CDR3 length: 11

CDR3 protein: CASSFSGQAYEQYF
V gene: TRBV27
clone size: few
J gene: TRBJ2-7
CDR3 length: 14

CDR3 protein: CAWGVQETQYF
V gene: TRBV30
clone size: -
J gene: TRBJ2-5
CDR3 length: 11

CDR3 protein: CASSERVLGGGGNQPQHF
V gene: TRBV6-1
clone size: -
J gene: TRBJ1-5
CDR3 length: 18

CDR3 protein: CSVEMRTGYTF
V gene: TRBV29-1
clone size: -
J gene: TRBJ1-2
CDR3 length: 11

CDR3 protein: CASSQTRYLNTEAFF
V gene: TRBV4-2
clone size: -
J gene: TRBJ1-1
CDR3 length: 15

CDR3 protein: CASSQDNYGYTF
V gene: TRBV11-3
clone size: -
J gene: TRBJ1-2
CDR3 length: 12

CDR3 protein: CASSLGGGGDTQYF
V gene: TRBV13
clone size: -
J gene: TRBJ2-3
CDR3 length: 14

CDR3 protein: CASSLSGGRTEAFF
V gene: TRBV5-1
clone size: -
J gene: TRBJ1-1
CDR3 length: 14

CDR3 protein: CASSLGARSNQPQHF
V gene: TRBV11-2
clone size: -
J gene: TRBJ1-5
CDR3 length: 15

CDR3 protein: CASSITPDRFDGYTF
V gene: TRBV19
clone size: -
J gene: TRBJ1-2
CDR3 length: 15

CDR3 protein: CASSDWGSSSYEQYF
V gene: TRBV6-1
clone size: -
J gene: TRBJ2-7
CDR3 length: 15

CDR3 protein: CASSPNRGTGVYRQLQETQYF
V gene: TRBV23-1
clone size: once
J gene: TRBJ2-5
CDR3 length: 21

CDR3 protein: CASSSPGQRYTGELFF
V gene: TRBV18
clone size: -
J gene: TRBJ2-2
CDR3 length: 16

CDR3 protein: CASSPTRDQPQHF
V gene: TRBV18
clone size: -
J gene: TRBJ1-5
CDR3 length: 13

CDR3 protein: CAWRESVNTEAFF
V gene: TRBV30
clone size: -
J gene: TRBJ1-1
CDR3 length: 13

CDR3 protein: CASTRDRTSGWRFF
V gene: TRBV28
clone size: few
J gene: TRBJ2-1
CDR3 length: 14

CDR3 protein: CASSLAGGAVAKNIQYF
V gene: TRBV7-2
clone size: -
J gene: TRBJ2-4
CDR3 length: 17

CDR3 protein: CSVQGSGANVLTF
V gene: TRBV29-1
clone size: -
J gene: TRBJ2-6
CDR3 length: 13

CDR3 protein: CAWRVRGKNIQYF
V gene: TRBV30
clone size: -
J gene: TRBJ2-4
CDR3 length: 13

CDR3 protein: CASSLGGPTNVLTF
V gene: TRBV7-9
clone size: once
J gene: TRBJ2-6
CDR3 length: 14

CDR3 protein: CASSLGITTDTQYF
V gene: TRBV11-2
clone size: -
J gene: TRBJ2-3
CDR3 length: 14

CDR3 protein: CASSIYGENYGYTF
V gene: TRBV9
clone size: -
J gene: TRBJ1-2
CDR3 length: 14

CDR3 protein: CASRDSLGNQPQHF
V gene: TRBV2
clone size: -
J gene: TRBJ1-5
CDR3 length: 14